This T cell receptor beta chain was obtained from a study of T cell clonotyping in hematopoietic cell transplantation. This clone was counted a few times. Assay used: immunoSEQ multiplex PCR; TCRdb lists only in-frame clones, some missing. Among some 14,000 clones listed, approximately 56% were seen once. Germline CDR1 reads GTSNPN; CDR2 reads SVGIG (reference sequence). The CDR3 has 14 residues. V trimming: 3 bases; J trimming: 5 bases; junction bases outside the gene matches: 5. The receptor's source is a human donor who either received an allogeneic hematopoietic cell transplant for a myeloid malignancy or was a related donor (not recorded which). Some clones in this sample may be carry-over from other donors' samples. The chain combines TRBV30 with TRBJ2-1; TRBD2 agrees at 9 bases. The sample taken for sequencing was PBMCs. Here the CDR3 reads CAWSRGLADNEQFF. CDR3 DNA: TGTGCCTGGAGCCGGGGACTAGCCGACAATGAGCAGTTCTTC.